This is a list of T cell receptor beta chains from one sample in a study of tumor-infiltrating lymphocytes in localized non-small cell lung cancer. TCRdb keeps only in-frame clones here, not all; method: immunoSEQ multiplex PCR. This table holds about 15,000 clones, around four fifths found once. The specimen sequenced was lung tumor tissue. The source is a human donor with non-small cell lung cancer. Both conserved end residues are part of each CDR3. The D gene is left open where the match is weak. Expanded clones are given a class, and other clones once, few, many or no size at all.

J: TRBJ2-5; D: NA; size: NA; V: TRBV2; DNA: TGTGCCAGCACTCCTCGACCGGGGCAAGAGACCCAGTACTTC; CDR3: CASTPRPGQETQYF
J: TRBJ1-3; D: NA; size: few; V: TRBV7-9; DNA: TGTGCCAGCAGCTGGCAGAGCTCTGGAAACACCATATATTTT; CDR3: CASSWQSSGNTIYF
J: TRBJ1-1; D: TRBD1; size: NA; V: TRBV7-7; DNA: TGTGCTAGCAGCCCATTGACAGGGGAAACTGAAGCTTTCTTT; CDR3: CASSPLTGETEAFF
J: TRBJ2-3; D: TRBD1; size: NA; V: TRBV28; DNA: TGTGCCAGTTACCGGGGACAGGGGGCAGTGGATACGCAGTATTTT; CDR3: CASYRGQGAVDTQYF
J: TRBJ2-1; D: NA; size: NA; V: TRBV28; DNA: TGTGCCAGCCGGAGGGGGGGAGCCTACAATGAGCAGTTCTTC; CDR3: CASRRGGAYNEQFF
J: TRBJ2-7; D: TRBD1; size: NA; V: TRBV29-1; DNA: TGCAGCGTTGAAGATACAGGTACCGGGACAGGGGTTGGCGAGCAGTACTTC; CDR3: CSVEDTGTGTGVGEQYF
J: TRBJ2-2; D: NA; size: NA; V: TRBV18; DNA: TGTGCCAGCTCACCACGTCTCCTTGACACCGGGGAGCTGTTTTTT; CDR3: CASSPRLLDTGELFF
J: TRBJ2-3; D: TRBD2; size: NA; V: TRBV4-1; DNA: TGCGCCAGCAGCCAAGGTCCGGTGGTAGCGGGAACAGATACGCAGTATTTT; CDR3: CASSQGPVVAGTDTQYF
J: TRBJ1-5; D: NA; size: NA; V: TRBV28; DNA: TGTGCCAGCAGGACATTGGCGAGGGAGCCCCAGCATTTT; CDR3: CASRTLAREPQHF
J: TRBJ1-3; D: NA; size: NA; V: TRBV5-1; DNA: TGCGCCAGCAGCTTGGACTACAGTGGAAACACCATATATTTT; CDR3: CASSLDYSGNTIYF
J: TRBJ1-6; D: NA; size: NA; V: TRBV5-1; DNA: TGCGCCAGCAGGCCGTCAGAACCTTACGGTAATTCACCCCTCCACTTT; CDR3: CASRPSEPYGNSPLHF